This TCR beta chain was profiled in a study of siplizumab effects on memory and regulatory T cells. The CDR3 spans 14 residues. Trimming stripped 0 bases from V and 2 bases from J, with 5 bases between. Per germline, CDR1 SGHNT and CDR2 YYREEE (reference sequence). Measured with immunoSEQ multiplex PCR; TCRdb has only the in-frame clones, and not every one. The profile shows over 95,000 clones, about 93% of them singletons. Findings of the study overall: Unstimulated subsets captured only a minor fraction of alloreactive clones. Only a minority of proliferating CD4+ or CD8+ clones had an assignable naive or memory phenotype, with roughly 75-97% lacking one.

For this clone: No antigen is known for it.

The receptor was isolated from a human donor in good health. This chain connects TRBV5-4 to TRBJ2-2; D gene unclear. Sequencing input: non-Treg CD4+ T cells sorted from blood. The CDR3 loop reads CASSLAGNTGELFF. For the CDR3, the DNA is TGTGCCAGCAGCTTGGCCGGTAACACCGGGGAGCTGTTTTTT.